This T cell receptor (beta chain) is drawn from a study of shared clonotypes between healthy human individuals. Study-wide points: Tissue TCR repertoires likely differ from these blood-only repertoires.

On this clone: Its target is not known.

Assay: immunoSEQ multiplex PCR; the TCRdb copy retains only in-frame clones and omits some. The sample has roughly 1 million clones; about 80% are singletons. Trimming removed 1 base from V and 1 base from J, with 19 bases in between. The germline V gene encodes CDR1 LGHNA and CDR2 YNFKEQ. The CDR3 consists of 18 residues. Within Nashville, Tennessee resided all donors, each a Caucasian adult. Sequenced input: memory CD4+ T cells sorted from blood. Documented subset: CD45RA-negative fraction. The chain uses TRBV4-2 and TRBJ1-2; D call uncertain. This sequence originates from a man between 18 and 29 years old in good health. The DNA of the CDR3 is TGTGCCAGCAGCCAAGCCTGGGTGCAGGCCACTCGTAACTATGGCTACACCTTC. Its protein product is CASSQAWVQATRNYGYTF.